This record concerns one TCR beta chain sequence. MiXCR, applied by TCRdb to the 5' RACE reads, yields one record per CDR3 protein. The table records some 160,000 distinct CDR3 sequences, around 9.7% of them present only once. This sample was included in a study of T cells after yellow fever vaccination. The germline V and J ends were trimmed by 4 bases and 2 bases, with 12 bases remaining between them. The germline V gene encodes CDR1 PRHDT and CDR2 FYEKMQ (reference sequence). The CDR3 runs 14 residues. The receptor was isolated from a man aged 18 to 29 who received the YFV17D yellow fever vaccine. The V gene is TRBV13, the J gene TRBJ2-7; tentatively, D is TRBD1 or TRBD2 (5 bases each). Sequenced here: CD8+ T cells sorted from PBMCs, sampled 45 days after the yellow fever booster vaccination. In DNA, the CDR3 is TGTGCCAGCAGCTCATGGGACCATCCCTACGAGCAGTACGTC. The encoded protein is CASSSWDHPYEQYV.